This T cell receptor beta chain was captured by sequencing in a study of cytomegalovirus exposure and HLA in healthy donors. The study ran its PCR with 60 Vbeta and 13 Jbeta primers. Libraries were prepared by immunoSEQ multiplex PCR; TCRdb keeps only in-frame clonotypes and omits some of them. The sample holds 150,000 or so clones, over 70% seen once. The CDR3 runs 15 residues. Germline lookup yields CDR1 SGHTA and CDR2 FQGNSA. The V gene end was trimmed by 2 bases and the J gene end by 9 bases; junction bases not matched to a gene: 11. This clone was seen a few times. The antigen remains unidentified. Points from the study as a whole: Later analysis reportedly placed an Asian-associated ancestry cluster below the approximately 730-donor mean in N-insertions. Specificity of a few CMV-associated chains for CMV antigens was verified in vitro. An assumption of roughly uniform sequencing depth across donors underlay the presence/absence analyses.

The material sequenced was PBMCs. The V call is TRBV7-2, the J call TRBJ1-2; TRBD1 aligns across 8 bases. The clonotype originates from a woman aged 35 to 49 in good health and CMV-seronegative. The CDR3 sequence: CASSLIIGQGVSYTF. The CDR3, as DNA: TGTGCCAGCAGCTTAATAATAGGACAGGGAGTAAGCTACACCTTC.